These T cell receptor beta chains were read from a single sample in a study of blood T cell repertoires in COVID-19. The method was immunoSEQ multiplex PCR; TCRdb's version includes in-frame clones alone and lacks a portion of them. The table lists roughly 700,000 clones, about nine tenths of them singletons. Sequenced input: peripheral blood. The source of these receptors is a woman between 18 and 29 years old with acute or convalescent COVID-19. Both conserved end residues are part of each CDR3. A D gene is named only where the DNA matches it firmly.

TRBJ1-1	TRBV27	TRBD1	TGTGCCAGCAGTTTAGGGCGACAGGGGGAGAACACTGAAGCTTTCTTT	CASSLGRQGENTEAFF
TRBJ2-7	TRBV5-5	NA	TGTGCCAGCAGTTGGGACAACTACTACGAGCAGTACTTC	CASSWDNYYEQYF
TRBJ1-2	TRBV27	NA	TGTGCCAGCAGTTTAGGGCCCAACTATGGCTACACCTTC	CASSLGPNYGYTF
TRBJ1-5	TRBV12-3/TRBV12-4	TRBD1	TGTGCCAGCAGTTCGACAGGGAATCAGCCCCAGCATTTT	CASSSTGNQPQHF
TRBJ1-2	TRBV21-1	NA	TGTGCCAGCAGCAAAGTATCACAGGGCCCCTATGGCTACACCTTC	CASSKVSQGPYGYTF
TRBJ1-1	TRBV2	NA	TGTGCCAGCAGTGAATCTACAGGAAATAAAGCTTTCTTT	CASSESTGNKAFF
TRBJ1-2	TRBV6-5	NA	TGTGCCACAGGCCTGTCCAACTATGGCTACACCTTC	CATGLSNYGYTF
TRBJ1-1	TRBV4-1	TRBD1	TGCGCCAGCAGCCAAAAGGGGACAGGGTACACTGAAGCTTTCTTT	CASSQKGTGYTEAFF
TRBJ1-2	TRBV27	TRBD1	TGTGCCAGCAGTTTCGGACAGGGGGATGGCTACACCTTC	CASSFGQGDGYTF
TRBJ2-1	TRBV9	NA	TGTGCCAGCAGCGCGCAGACAGGCCGTAAGTTCTTC	CASSAQTGRKFF
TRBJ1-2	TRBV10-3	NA	TGTGCCATCAGTGAGTCTTCGCGGGGAGTAGAGGGCTACACCTTC	CAISESSRGVEGYTF
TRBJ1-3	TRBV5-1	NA	TGCGCCAGCAGCGATACAGGGAGAAACACCATATATTTT	CASSDTGRNTIYF
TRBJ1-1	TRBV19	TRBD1	TGTGCCAGTAGTCTCGGGACAGCCGAAGCTTTCTTT	CASSLGTAEAFF
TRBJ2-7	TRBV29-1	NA	TGCAGCGTTGATCCTGGACGGGGCTACGAGCAGTACTTC	CSVDPGRGYEQYF
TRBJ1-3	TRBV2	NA	TGTGCCAGCAAGCCGACACGGGGATCCGGAAACACCATATATTTT	CASKPTRGSGNTIYF
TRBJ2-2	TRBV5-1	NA	TGCGCCAGCAGCTTGGATCCACTAGCAACCGGGGAGCTGTTTTTT	CASSLDPLATGELFF